This T cell receptor (beta chain) was found in a study of beta chain features in type 1 diabetes. Whole-study findings and limits: Over-representation of high TCR-expressing cells was a possible consequence of cDNA sequencing.

Expressed TCRB transcripts got sequenced, as all isolated RNA was reverse transcribed. Libraries were prepared by immunoSEQ multiplex PCR; TCRdb keeps only in-frame clonotypes and omits some of them. The sample includes around 250,000 clones, about 26% of them seen just once. Note on this clone: Its specificity is unknown.

Trimming cost V 2 bases and J 3 bases; bases outside gene matches: 2. Germline CDR1 is SGDLS and CDR2 is YYNGEE. This CDR3 is built from 15 residues. The material sequenced was central memory CD4+ T cells from blood. The receptor was derived from a man under 40 in good health. The chain uses TRBV9 and TRBJ1-6, with TRBD1 matching 7 bases. For the CDR3, the DNA is TGTGCCAGCAGCGTTTCAGGGGGCTATAATTCACCCCTCCACTTT. This codes for CASSVSGGYNSPLHF.